The 32 T cell receptor beta chains in this list originate from one sample, sequenced in a study of neoadjuvant nivolumab and ipilimumab in lung cancer. Profiled with immunoSEQ multiplex PCR; TCRdb holds only in-frame clones, not every one. The table lists 30,000 to 35,000 clones, 92% of them singletons, with 2% to 2.5% in the top ten. Sequenced material: peripheral blood, taken after neoadjuvant nivolumab, alone or with ipilimumab, at or shortly before surgery. These receptors all stem from an adult with non-small cell lung cancer.

The chain links TRBV6-1 to TRBJ2-7; 7 nucleotides agree with TRBD1. Trimming at V came to 6 bases and at J to 7 bases, leaving 9 bases not matched to a gene. CDR1 is MNHNS and CDR2 is SASEGT in the germline V gene. The CDR3 contains 13 residues. The CDR3 loop reads CASRSGQLLEQYF. CDR3 sequence (DNA): TGTGCCAGCAGGTCGGGACAGCTGTTAGAGCAGTACTTC.

V gene TRBV6-1 combines with J gene TRBJ1-1, with D uncertain. Germline assignment: CDR1 MNHNS and CDR2 SASEGT. The CDR3 is 12 residues long. With 2 bases removed from V and 8 bases from J, the gap between germline ends came to 9 bases. CDR3 in amino acids: CASSELKREAFF. For the CDR3, the DNA is TGTGCCAGCAGTGAACTGAAAAGGGAAGCTTTCTTT.

The chain recombines TRBV5-4 with TRBJ2-2; the D gene is possibly TRBD1 (5 bases). Germline CDR1 reads SGHNT; CDR2 reads YYREEE (reference sequence). The V end lost 4 bases, the J end lost 5 bases, and 9 bases lay between the germline ends. There are 13 residues in the CDR3. CDR3 protein: CASSSPGTGELFF. The CDR3 DNA follows: TGTGCCAGCAGCAGTCCAGGGACCGGGGAGCTGTTTTTT.

In this sample, this clone turned up once. The chain links TRBV5-1 to TRBJ2-5, with D possibly TRBD2 on 6 matching bases. The ends were cut back, 0 bases at V and 1 base at J, with 7 bases in the middle. Germline V gives CDR1 SGHRS, CDR2 YFSETQ. CDR3 size: 14 residues. Here the CDR3 reads CASSLAGLQETQYF. The CDR3 coding sequence is TGCGCCAGCAGCTTGGCGGGACTCCAAGAGACCCAGTACTTC. Full variable domain (remainder filled in from reference TRBV5-1 and TRBJ2-5): KAGVTQTPRYLIKTRGQQVTLSCSPISGHRSVSWYQQTPGQGLQFLFEYFSETQRNKGNFPGRFSGRQFSNSRSEMNVSTLELGDSALYLCASSLAGLQETQYFGPGTRLLVL.

This clone appeared once. The chain employs TRBV14 and TRBJ1-1; no clear D. The germline V and J ends were trimmed by 10 bases and 0 bases, with 12 bases remaining between them. The CDR3 contains 13 residues. Germline V gene lookup returns CDR1 SGHDN and CDR2 FVKESK. Here the CDR3 reads CATSMGMNTEAFF. CDR3 DNA: TGTGCCACCTCCATGGGGATGAACACTGAAGCTTTCTTT.

V is TRBV5-1 and J is TRBJ2-1, with 8 bases lining up with TRBD2. Per the germline V gene, CDR1 is SGHRS and CDR2 is YFSETQ. The CDR3 is 19 residues long. The trim removed 0 bases at V and 4 bases at J, leaving 15 bases unmatched. CDR3 DNA: TGCGCCAGCAGCTTGGAGCGGGTTCTAGTGACTAGCGATTACAATGAGCAGTTCTTC. This translates into CASSLERVLVTSDYNEQFF.

The chain carries TRBV9 and TRBJ1-1; tentatively, D is TRBD1 (5 bases). V was shortened by 0 bases and J by 4 bases, with 10 bases between the two germline ends. This CDR3 is 14 amino acids long. The V gene's germline CDR1 is SGDLS and CDR2 YYNGEE. The CDR3 coding sequence is TGTGCCAGCAGCGTAGCTTTGGGGGGCACTGAAGCTTTCTTT. It translates to CASSVALGGTEAFF.

This chain links TRBV12-5 with TRBJ2-7; 8 bases map to TRBD1. The germline gives CDR1 LGHNT, CDR2 FRNRAP. This CDR3 has 17 residues. With V trimmed by 0 bases and J by 6 bases, 13 bases remained unmatched. The CDR3 DNA sequence: TGTGCTAGTGGTTTGGTACTTGGTAGGCAGGGGGCGATCGAGCAGTACTTC. The encoded protein is CASGLVLGRQGAIEQYF.

The chain links TRBV9 to TRBJ2-3; D may be TRBD2 (6 bases). This CDR3 is 18 amino acids long. The V gene's germline CDR1 is SGDLS and CDR2 YYNGEE. The V end was cut by 0 bases, the J end by 3 bases, with 20 bases between. CDR3 sequence: CASSVELLGASGTDTQYF. The CDR3 DNA reads as TGTGCCAGCAGCGTAGAGCTCCTAGGGGCCAGCGGGACAGATACGCAGTATTTT.

The V call is TRBV5-6, the J call TRBJ2-7; D unresolved. Trimming took 4 bases from V and 3 from J, leaving 8 bases between them. The CDR3 sequence is 12 residues long. Looked up from germline, CDR1 is SGHDT and CDR2 is YYEEEE. DNA of the CDR3: TGTGCCAGCAGCCAACTAATCTACGAGCAGTACTTC. Its translation is CASSQLIYEQYF.

The V and J genes are TRBV7-9 and TRBJ2-1; 8 bases are shared with TRBD2. This CDR3 has 15 residues. The junction had 7 bases not matched to a gene; V was cut back by 3 bases and J by 6 bases. Germline values: CDR1 SEHNR, CDR2 FQNEAQ (reference sequence). CDR3 residues: CASSLKGLGVNEQFF. The CDR3 DNA reads TGTGCCAGCAGCTTGAAGGGACTAGGCGTCAATGAGCAGTTCTTC.

CDR3 loop: CASSPQRQEETQYF. In nucleotides, the CDR3 is TGCGCCAGCAGCCCTCAACGACAGGAAGAGACCCAGTACTTC. J is TRBJ2-5 and V is TRBV5-1; possibly TRBD1 for D (6 bases). Trimming took off 4 bases at V and 3 bases at J, with 13 bases between the two ends. The germline V gene has CDR1 SGHRS and CDR2 YFSETQ. The CDR3 has 14 amino acids.

A note on this clone: The sample carries other DNA sequences with the same CDR3. The chain carries TRBV5-1 and TRBJ2-5, with TRBD2 matching over 10 bases. The J segment lost 5 bases and the V segment lost 0 bases, leaving 4 bases of the junction unmatched. The CDR3 is 15 residues long. Germline CDR1 reads SGHRS; CDR2 reads YFSETQ. The chain's CDR3 is CASSLGLAGGETQYF. Here the CDR3 DNA reads TGCGCCAGCAGCTTGGGACTAGCGGGCGGCGAGACCCAGTACTTC.

V is TRBV2 and J is TRBJ2-2; D is perhaps TRBD1 (7 bases). This CDR3 region has 17 residues. CDR1 SNHLY and CDR2 FYNNEI come from the germline V gene. The ends were cut back, 4 bases at V and 1 base at J, with 16 bases in the middle. CDR3 nucleotide sequence: TGTGCCAGCAGTGGTGCCCCCCAGGGGGGGAACACCGGGGAGCTGTTTTTT. Translated: CASSGAPQGGNTGELFF.

The chain uses TRBV18 and TRBJ2-3, with 8 nucleotides matching TRBD1. This CDR3 has 15 amino acids. J was trimmed by 4 bases and V by 4 bases; bases with no gene match: 7. The V gene's germline CDR1 is KGHSH and CDR2 LQKENI. As DNA, the CDR3 is TGTGCCAGCTCACAAAGGACAGGGTTCGCAGATACGCAGTATTTT. Translated: CASSQRTGFADTQYF.

This chain uses TRBV5-1 with TRBJ2-2; D gene ambiguous. Between the trimmed V and J ends, which lost 4 bases and 6 bases, there was a span of 4 bases. Germline V lookup: CDR1 SGHRS, CDR2 YFSETQ. The CDR3 spans 11 residues. CDR3 coding DNA: TGCGCCAGCAGCCTCCCCGGGGAGCTGTTTTTT. This sequence encodes CASSLPGELFF.

This clone showed up just a few times. The chain recombines TRBV5-4 with TRBJ1-3, with 10 bases that match TRBD1. The germline CDR1 and CDR2 sequences are SGHNT and YYREEE (reference sequence). Trimming at V came to 7 bases and at J to 3 bases, leaving 13 bases not matched to a gene. This CDR3 has 17 residues. DNA for the CDR3: TGTGCCAGCTCCGTTTTGGACAGGGGGTTCGGTGGAAACACCATATATTTT. This sequence encodes CASSVLDRGFGGNTIYF.

V and J are TRBV2 and TRBJ2-1, with TRBD2 identical over 12 bases. CDR1 and CDR2 (germline): SNHLY, FYNNEI. The CDR3 covers 15 residues. The V segment lost 5 bases and the J segment 8 bases; nucleotides outside the gene matches: 7. The CDR3: CASSKTSGSGDEQFF. CDR3 DNA: TGTGCCAGCAGTAAGACTAGCGGGAGTGGGGATGAGCAGTTCTTC.

This sequence joins TRBV11-2 and TRBJ2-4, with D uncertain. V gave up 6 bases and J gave up 11 bases, with 23 bases separating them. Germline CDR1 SGHAT, CDR2 FQNNGV. The CDR3 covers 15 residues. The CDR3 reads CASSPHVGQHSLQYF. The CDR3 DNA reads TGTGCCAGCAGTCCCCACGTCGGCCAACACTCTCTTCAGTACTTC.

The chain is built from TRBV29-1 and TRBJ2-3, with TRBD2 matching over 8 bases. The germline V gene has CDR1 SQVTM and CDR2 ANQGSEA. The length of the CDR3 is 14 residues. V lost 3 bases and J lost 0; bases outside the gene matches: 2. CDR3 nucleotide sequence: TGCAGCGTTGAGGCTAGCGGGAGCACAGATACGCAGTATTTT. Translation: CSVEASGSTDTQYF.

The chain links TRBV9 to TRBJ2-5; 7 bases are a match to TRBD2. The CDR3 totals 13 residues. J was trimmed by 5 bases and V by 3 bases; bases with no gene match: 4. Germline CDR1 reads SGDLS; CDR2 reads YYNGEE. CDR3 in DNA: TGTGCCAGCAGCGGGGAGGGGCTGGAGACCCAGTACTTC. It specifies CASSGEGLETQYF.

V and J are TRBV29-1 and TRBJ1-1, with a weak D call TRBD1 (6 bases). Germline loops: CDR1 SQVTM, CDR2 ANQGSEA. The CDR3 totals 12 residues. Trimming removed 4 bases from V and 1 base from J, with 7 bases in between. In DNA form, the CDR3 reads TGCAGCGTTGTGGGACAGAACACTGAAGCTTTCTTT. Residues: CSVVGQNTEAFF.

This clone was picked up one time. The chain employs TRBV2 and TRBJ2-7; TRBD1 matches at 8 bases. J was trimmed by 4 bases and V by 4 bases; bases with no gene match: 6. Germline V gene sequence: CDR1 SNHLY, CDR2 FYNNEI. The CDR3 loop spans 14 amino acids. The CDR3 DNA sequence: TGTGCCAGCAGTGTTAGGACAGGGTCTTACGAGCAGTACTTC. Translated: CASSVRTGSYEQYF.

In this sample, this clone turned up once. This chain connects TRBV9 to TRBJ2-5, with D possibly TRBD2 on 5 matching bases. CDR3 size: 16 residues. CDR1 and CDR2 from the germline V gene are SGDLS and YYNGEE. V lost 0 bases to trimming and J lost 5 bases, with 17 bases between them. The CDR3 loop reads CASSVAINLAEETQYF. CDR3 in DNA: TGTGCCAGCAGCGTAGCGATCAATCTAGCTGAGGAGACCCAGTACTTC.

V gene TRBV11-2 combines with J gene TRBJ1-2; D gene unclear. CDR1 is SGHAT and CDR2 is FQNNGV in the germline V gene. This CDR3 is built from 14 residues. Trimming pared 0 bases from V and 4 bases from J, leaving 9 bases between. For the CDR3, the DNA is TGTGCCAGCAGCTTAGAATCCCGAAGCTATGGCTACACCTTC. Protein: CASSLESRSYGYTF.

The V and J genes are TRBV2 and TRBJ2-5; D not certain. This CDR3 spans 11 amino acids. Germline CDR1 SNHLY, CDR2 FYNNEI. V lost 7 bases and J 5 bases, leaving 8 bases between the germline ends. For the CDR3, the DNA is TGTGCCAGCACTCTAGGGGAGACCCAGTACTTC. Translated: CASTLGETQYF.

The genes are TRBV11-1 and TRBJ1-1; no firm D call. CDR3 length: 13 amino acids. The germline V and J ends were trimmed by 4 bases and 4 bases, with 10 bases remaining between them. The germline V gene has CDR1 SGHAT and CDR2 FQDESV (reference sequence). The CDR3 DNA sequence: TGTGCCAGCAGCTCCCAATCCCTCACTGAAGCTTTCTTT. It encodes CASSSQSLTEAFF.

This chain uses TRBV9 with TRBJ1-3; perhaps TRBD1 as D (5 bases). Per germline, CDR1 SGDLS and CDR2 YYNGEE. V was trimmed by 0 bases and J by 4 bases, leaving 14 bases between them. This CDR3 contains 16 residues. CDR3 amino acids: CASSVDDLGVGNTIYF. Here the CDR3 DNA reads TGTGCCAGCAGCGTAGACGATTTGGGGGTAGGAAACACCATATATTTT. Complete variable domain (other parts from reference TRBV9 and TRBJ1-3): DSGVTQTPKHLITATGQRVTLRCSPRSGDLSVYWYQQSLDQGLQFLIQYYNGEERAKGNILERFSAQQFPDLHSELNLSSLELGDSALYFCASSVDDLGVGNTIYFGEGSWLTVV.

The CDR3 coding sequence is TGCGCCAGCAGCTTGGGACAGATACAAGAGACCCAGTACTTC. It is translated as CASSLGQIQETQYF. The gene calls are TRBV5-1 and TRBJ2-5, with a possible D match to TRBD1 (5 bases). V lost 0 bases and J 2 bases, leaving 8 bases between the germline ends. Germline CDR1 SGHRS, CDR2 YFSETQ. The CDR3 contains 14 residues.

In its sample, this clone was seen a few times. The CDR3 reads CASSPAPTAGYGYTF. CDR3 nucleotide sequence: TGTGCCAGCTCCCCGGCGCCGACAGCCGGCTATGGCTACACCTTC. V gene TRBV18 combines with J gene TRBJ1-2, with D possibly TRBD1 on 5 matching bases. From germline, CDR1 is KGHSH and CDR2 LQKENI. The V end was cut by 6 bases, the J end by 4 bases, with 18 bases between. The CDR3 sequence is 15 residues long.

The CDR3 reads CASSQVQNTEAFF. CDR3 coding DNA: TGTGCCAGCAGCCAAGTCCAGAACACTGAAGCTTTCTTT. The chain employs TRBV14 and TRBJ1-1; D is unresolved. The CDR3 is made up of 13 amino acids. Germline CDR1 SGHDN, CDR2 FVKESK. Trimming removed 1 base from V and 1 base from J, with 4 bases in between.

The chain couples TRBV9 to TRBJ2-3; D gene ambiguous. Germline V CDR1 and CDR2: SGDLS, YYNGEE. CDR3 length: 13 residues. V shed 4 bases and J shed 6 bases, with 12 bases lying between them. CDR3: CASSPRTLDTQYF. For the CDR3, the DNA is TGTGCCAGCAGCCCTAGGACCTTGGATACGCAGTATTTT.